Shown below are 9 T cell receptor beta chains from a single sample sequenced in a study of Graves' ophthalmopathy and Graves' hyperthyroidism. The TCR beta CDR3 regions underwent amplification from RNA transcripts. The authors performed first-round RT-PCR with HTBI primers and then a second-round multiplex PCR. TCRdb reprocessed the multiplex PCR reads via MiXCR and lists one record per CDR3 protein. In the table there are roughly 1.1 million distinct CDR3 sequences, approximately 35% of which are singletons. The sample consisted of peripheral blood or thyroid tissue (not recorded which). The source of these receptors is an adult man with Graves' hyperthyroidism.

V and J are TRBV12-3 or TRBV12-4 and TRBJ2-2; unclear D gene. The CDR3 runs to 16 residues. Trimming stripped 3 bases from V and 4 bases from J, with 15 bases between. The CDR3 coding sequence is TGTGCCAGCAGTTTTTTCGCGGCAGAACTCACCGGGGAGCTGTTTTTT. This translates into CASSFFAAELTGELFF.

Turning to this clonotype: A much larger clone lies one base from this, so it may be a read error. This rearrangement joins TRBV7-8 to TRBJ1-6; D perhaps matches TRBD1 (6 bases). The CDR3 consists of 15 residues. Germline-derived CDR1 and CDR2 are SGHVS and FQNEAQ. The CDR3 spells CASSQVRTAGSPLHF. Written as DNA, the CDR3 is TGCGCCAGCAGCCAAGTAAGGACAGCAGGTTCACCCCTCCACTTT.

This clonotype has a handful of counts. The J gene is TRBJ2-2, the V gene TRBV2, with 11 positions matching TRBD2. CDR1 is SNHLY and CDR2 is FYNNEI in the germline V gene. The CDR3 length is 19 residues. Trimming removed 6 bases from V and 4 bases from J; junction bases left unmatched: 16. The CDR3 loop is CASRIKTGLGTSGTGELFF. CDR3 nucleotide sequence: TGTGCCAGCAGAATAAAAACGGGGTTAGGGACTAGCGGCACCGGGGAGCTGTTTTTT.

On this clonotype itself: A junction boundary mismatches the germline segment, possibly from a read error. The V and J genes are TRBV15 and TRBJ2-6; 9 nucleotides align to TRBD2. Germline values: CDR1 LNHNV, CDR2 YYDKDF (reference sequence). This CDR3 has 15 residues. The CDR3 nucleotides read TGTGCCAGCAGCGGGGGGTACTCTGGGGCCAACGTCCTGACTTTC. It encodes CASSGGYSGANVLTF.

The rearrangement uses TRBV19 and TRBJ2-7, with 10 bases fitting TRBD2. With V trimmed by 6 bases and J by 4 bases, 6 bases remained unmatched. Germline V gene lookup returns CDR1 LNHDA and CDR2 SQIVND (reference sequence). The CDR3 has 14 amino acids. The CDR3 coding sequence is TGTGCCAGTAGCACCCTAGCGGGAGAATACGAGCAGTACTTC. This codes for CASSTLAGEYEQYF.

On this clonotype itself: Compared with germline, one end of the junction differs, possibly owing to a read error. CDR3 in amino acids: CARSSYREGYGYTF. CDR3 in DNA: TGTGCCCGCAGCTCTTACAGGGAGGGCTATGGCTACACCTTC. V and J are TRBV5-5 and TRBJ1-2, with D possibly TRBD1 on 6 matching bases. Germline loops: CDR1 SGHKS, CDR2 YYEKEE (reference sequence). The CDR3 spans 14 residues.

The table lists this clonotype with many counts. The chain joins TRBV9 to TRBJ2-7; no clear D. The CDR3 length is 13 residues. Germline CDR1 reads SGDLS; CDR2 reads YYNGEE. Trimming removed 0 bases from V and 3 bases from J, with 7 bases in between. CDR3 in DNA: TGTGCCAGCAGCGTAGGGGGAAACTACGAGCAGTACTTC. It is translated as CASSVGGNYEQYF.

This clonotype was seen many times. The chain combines TRBV7-9 with TRBJ1-2, with 10 bases fitting TRBD1. CDR3 length: 15 amino acids. The V segment lost 0 bases and the J segment 6 bases; nucleotides outside the gene matches: 4. Germline V gene sequence: CDR1 SEHNR, CDR2 FQNEAQ (reference sequence). The DNA of the CDR3 is TGTGCCAGCAGCTTAGCGGGGGACAGGGGAGATGGCTACACCTTC. This gives the protein CASSLAGDRGDGYTF.

Worth noting for this clonotype: A much larger clone differs from this one at a single base, so this may be a read error. The conserved closing phenylalanine or tryptophan is absent in this CDR3, likely reflecting a read error. V usage is TRBV9 and J usage is TRBJ2-2, with D possibly TRBD2 on 5 matching bases. There are 13 residues in the CDR3. The ends were cut back, 0 bases at V and 8 bases at J, with 8 bases in the middle. CDR1 SGDLS and CDR2 YYNGEE come from the germline V gene. Here the CDR3 reads CASSVGLAGELFL. Written as DNA, the CDR3 is TGTGCCAGCAGCGTAGGGTTAGCGGGGGAGCTGTTTCTT.